The entry that follows covers one T cell receptor (beta chain) sequence. There is no known antigen for this receptor. No base-level quality is on record; no much larger clone is a single base apart. V is cut back by 0 bases and J by 2 bases, with 4 bases in the junction unmatched. Its CDR3 holds 17 amino acids, cysteine through phenylalanine. The entry retains the CDR3 DNA only, 51 bases that are in frame from base 1. According to the germline V gene, CDR1 reads LGHNA and CDR2 reads YSLEER. In total, roughly 710 healthy bone marrow donors made up the cohort. At the time of sampling, every cohort member was nominally healthy, though immune exposures that went unrecorded were likely present. The donor was CMV seronegative and was included in the group of a few hundred seronegative cohort members. A peripheral blood sample was collected from each donor, and TCR beta sequencing was performed on peripheral blood mononuclear cells. Genomic DNA extraction from the blood cell samples was performed with the Qiagen DNeasy Blood Extraction Kit.

This record comes from a study of cytomegalovirus exposure and HLA in healthy donors (dated by TCRdb to 2017 to 2019). At the level of the whole study: In an earlier analysis of fewer than 750 of the donors, under 300 Gb of sequence data and 90 million to 120 million unique TCR beta sequences from 150 million to 200 million T cells were reported. An early release covering 550 to 700 HLA-typed donors comprised around 300 gigabases of sequencing data and tens of millions of unique TCR sequences. Of the 398 genotyped donors, about 84% fell in the genetic ancestry cluster associated with self-reported Caucasian donors. The study was designed to test whether signatures of past pathogen exposure could be identified by cataloging public T cell receptors. The T cell repertoires of 666 subjects were profiled by immunosequencing and related to cytomegalovirus serostatus. In addition to the first cohort of approximately 670 subjects, a separate validation cohort of 120 different subjects was used. High-throughput TCR immunosequencing, statistical association of individual TCRs with disease status, and machine learning were combined to predict cytomegalovirus infection status. A later analysis re-analyzed previously published TCR beta repertoires from roughly 690 donors and added high-resolution HLA genotyping to study TCR occurrence patterns. In the later analysis, no new phenotypic data were used to find candidate immune exposures; instead, reliance was placed on TCR beta sequences and their occurrence across donors. To decide whether each TCR beta V gene segment behaved as functional or pseudogenic, an earlier analysis of some 600 of the donors relied on high-throughput TCR beta sequencing. Donor age, sex, ethnicity and CMV serostatus were collected together with the repertoire data. A later genetic analysis used genome-wide SNP genotypes for about 65% of the roughly 700 donors, treating that subset as a discovery cohort. All discovery cohort repertoires had been generated on a single sequencing platform. Class I and class II HLA loci were covered by the typing at four-digit resolution. Typing coverage differed by locus: A, B, C, DRB1 and DQB1 were typed in roughly 620-630 donors, DQA1 in 522, DPA1 in 600 to 610, and DPB1 in 450 to 490. A handful of DR-DQ haplotypes were handled as single units for association and clustering because linkage in the cohort was strong. On average, 235,054 unique TCR beta nucleotide sequences were sequenced per donor among more than 350 genotyped donors of the cohort, with around 19% of those sequences being non-productive.

The library was made by the immunoSEQ multiplex PCR assay. A mixture of 60 forward primers for TCR Vbeta segments and 13 reverse primers for TCR Jbeta segments was used in the multiplex PCR. The CDR3 region of rearranged TCR beta genes was amplified from genomic DNA with a multiplex PCR assay. On the Illumina HiSeq System, the amplified TCR beta libraries were sequenced as 87-base-pair reads. Per the source publication's procedure: A later analysis counted about 80 million unique TCR beta chains across the 640 or so repertoires, and approximately 11 million of these chains were shared by at least two donors. A nearest-neighbor algorithm error-corrected the raw reads and collapsed the reads into unique sequences, merging closely related sequences to remove PCR and sequencing errors. CDR3 sequences were aligned to IMGT reference sequences to assign V, D and J gene segments. For a sequence to be retained, a match of at least six nucleotides was required to both a V gene segment and a J gene segment. Rearrangements were called productive when the CDR3 lacked stop codons and stayed in frame with V and J; all others were non-productive. Following IMGT convention, CDR3 was defined as the stretch from the second conserved V-encoded cysteine up to the conserved J-encoded phenylalanine. Sequences without an unambiguous match to a single V gene segment were excluded from the earlier analysis of about 630 of the donors. An earlier analysis of 587 of the donors classified V segments as functional when productive rearrangements were above 56.7% and as segregating when the standard deviation between donors was above 5%. A statistical classification framework was built to diagnose cytomegalovirus status from the catalog of TCR beta chain sequences. In a later analysis, TCR nucleotide sequences were compared against IMGT/GENE-DB human TR gene sequences so that V and J genes could be assigned. A later analysis assigned CDR3 sequences and most-parsimonious VDJ recombination scenarios with the TCRdist pipeline. A later analysis defined each TCR beta chain by its CDR3 amino acid sequence plus V-gene family, and excluded reads lacking a unique V-gene family. As a way to deal with suspected cross-contamination and a sequencing artifact, a later analysis dropped 640 or so nucleotide sequences that were highly shared and had low generation probability. A later analysis calculated a clonal expansion index for each public chain from normalized within-repertoire ranks of inferred template counts. A later analysis computed generation probabilities with a VDJ recombination model fitted to out-of-frame rearrangements, and checked the results against IGoR. In a later analysis, TCR-TCR, TCR-HLA and TCR-CMV co-occurrence was scored with hypergeometric tests, and a repertoire-size bias correction was applied to TCR pairs. A later analysis estimated false discovery rates by permuting HLA or CMV assignments 20 times. In a later analysis, co-occurring TCRs were grouped with DBSCAN, and TCRdist sequence similarity was added when clustering was performed within HLA-allele-positive subsets. Repertoires with fewer than 30,000 or more than 120,000 public chains, plus five repertoires with anomalous nucleotide sharing, were excluded from co-occurrence clustering. This is the immuneACCESS table as TCRdb keeps it, with only in-frame sequences that have V and J called. A part of the clones is gone; compared with another copy, unresolved V genes explain less than half, and the rest is unexplained. The D gene and trimming were derived from the DNA, and the V and J assignments and clone size from that table. This sample is represented by around 74,000 clones; roughly 85% of them were singletons. The ten most abundant clones make up roughly 2.5% of the sample.

General study outcomes and caveats: A further reported finding was that TCR beta sequences accurately predicted the HLA-A and HLA-B alleles for most subjects in the first cohort. The only immune exposure information available for the cohort was CMV serostatus. Because the 87-base-pair reads could not distinguish some IMGT-functional V segments, including TRBV6-2 and TRBV6-3, those segments were excluded. Because HLA typing was missing for some donors at each locus, association tests included only the typed subset. A later analysis found that HLA-associated TCR beta chains were more clonally expanded and had lower generation probabilities than equally common non-associated chains. In this cohort, only TCR beta chains were sequenced, and detectable features were limited by the absence of alpha or paired-chain data. While some public TCRs were present in many individuals, most TCR sequences turned up only very rarely across donors. Because counts were too low, approximately 15 rarely observed V segments, including chromosome 9 orphons, were excluded from the earlier analysis of some 590 of the donors. When HLA alleles, especially DR and DQ, strongly co-occurred, attributing TCR associations to individual alleles was difficult. Several of the top co-occurrence clusters appeared to be linked to parvovirus B19, influenza, CMV and Epstein-Barr virus, according to a later analysis. In an earlier analysis of some 500 of the donors, most TCR beta V segments were observed in productive rearrangements about 87% or about 30% of the time, broadly matching IMGT annotations. The classifier was reported to diagnose cytomegalovirus status with high specificity and sensitivity in both the original cohort and the validation cohort. In a later genetic analysis, fewer N-insertions in productive TCRs were reported among donors in an Asian-associated ancestry cluster than the roughly 700-donor mean. Sequencing depth was assumed to be roughly uniform across donors in the presence/absence analyses, though that assumption may not hold. A few of the identified cytomegalovirus-associated TCR beta chains were confirmed in vitro to be specific for cytomegalovirus antigens. A group of highly shared sequence variants was considered likely to be a technical artifact of the sequencing pipeline. V-gene and J-gene trimming of TCR beta chains was associated with a missense DCLRE1C variant in a later genetic analysis, and the association was replicated in an independent cohort. It was suggested by the authors that the approach could potentially be generalized to other disease states and immunological phenotypes. In the study, 150 to 200 TCR beta chains were listed as associated with cytomegalovirus. Linkage disequilibrium might explain the correlated functional status among segregating V segments, but an unknown experimental factor could not be ruled out. According to a later analysis, TCR association rates differed among HLA loci, with DRB1 alleles showing the most associated TCRs and HLA-C alleles showing the fewest. At a false discovery rate of 0.05, a later analysis linked under 20,000 TCR beta sequences to specific HLA alleles. According to a later analysis, most CMV-associated TCR beta chains appeared to be HLA-restricted, and the HLA associations seemed to be driven largely by CMV exposure.

What was sequenced was PBMCs. This TCR derives from a man aged 30 to 45 in good health and CMV-seronegative. The chain links TRBV4-3 with TRBJ2-2, with 9 bases in between that match TRBD2. The CDR3 is CASSQEPGLANTGELFF. The nucleotides are TGCGCCAGCAGCCAAGAACCGGGACTAGCAAACACCGGGGAGCTGTTTTTT.